The 20 T cell receptor beta chains in this list originate from one sample, sequenced in a study of spatial heterogeneity in lung cancer. Notes on the study in general: Counts that tracked tumor mutation counts were those of expanded intratumoral alpha and beta TCRs.

One entry per CDR3 protein results from TCRdb running MiXCR on the 5' RACE reads. The data hold about a thousand distinct CDR3 sequences, with more than 25% observed a single time. Time point here: sample taken at primary tumor resection. No antigen has been identified for these receptors. Sequences were derived from lung tumor tissue, sampled at surgery. These receptors were taken from a male donor with early-stage non-small cell lung cancer.

By sample fraction, this clonotype is medium-sized. The gene calls are TRBV20-1 and TRBJ2-7; TRBD2 matches at 11 bases. Germline V gives CDR1 DFQATT, CDR2 SNEGSKA (reference sequence). The CDR3 loop spans 17 amino acids. With 5 bases clipped from V and 5 bases from J, the junction kept 17 bases outside the gene matches. This CDR3 reads CSAQSSGSGRVIDEQYF. As DNA, the CDR3 is TGCAGTGCTCAAAGTTCGGGTAGCGGGAGGGTAATCGACGAGCAGTACTTC.

CDR3 nucleotide sequence: TGTGCCAGCAGCTTTGCTAGACAGGGGGATCAGCCCCAGCATTTT. It encodes CASSFARQGDQPQHF. The chain combines TRBV7-2 with TRBJ1-5; TRBD1 matches 9 bases. The CDR3 runs to 15 residues. Trimming took 3 bases from V and 5 from J; bases not matched to a gene: 5. Germline CDR1 SGHTA, CDR2 FQGNSA. The variable domain in full, with the rest retrieved from reference TRBV7-2 and TRBJ1-5, is GAGVSQSPSNKVTEKGKDVELRCDPISGHTALYWYRQSLGQGLEFLIYFQGNSAPDKSGLPSDRFSAERTGGSVSTLTIQRTQQEDSAVYLCASSFARQGDQPQHFGDGTRLSIL.

This clonotype is medium-sized by share. This CDR3 reads CASSLALLGALEQYF. In DNA form, the CDR3 reads TGTGCCAGCAGTTTAGCCCTTCTTGGGGCCCTCGAGCAGTACTTC. The J gene is TRBJ2-7, the V gene TRBV12-3 or TRBV12-4; TRBD1 is a possible D gene (5 bases). CDR3 length: 15 amino acids. V shed 0 bases and J shed 6 bases, with 15 bases lying between them.

DNA for the CDR3: TGTGCCAGCTTGGACAGGGGCAAAAACATTCAGTACTTC. This sequence encodes CASLDRGKNIQYF. The V and J genes are TRBV2 and TRBJ2-4; 9 nucleotides agree with TRBD1. J was trimmed by 3 bases and V by 8 bases; bases with no gene match: 2. Looked up from germline, CDR1 is SNHLY and CDR2 is FYNNEI. This CDR3 has 13 amino acids.

This clonotype is judged large. The J gene is TRBJ2-2, the V gene TRBV28, with TRBD2 matching 12 bases. V dropped 6 bases and J dropped 5; count of bases not matched to a gene: 7. Germline V lookup: CDR1 MDHEN, CDR2 SYDVKM. The CDR3 is 16 residues long. DNA of the CDR3: TGTGCCAGCAGGAACGAGCTAGCGGGAGGGACCGGGGAGCTGTTTTTT. This gives the protein CASRNELAGGTGELFF.

This clonotype is medium-sized in the sample. This chain connects TRBV29-1 to TRBJ1-2, with a possible D match to TRBD1 (5 bases). The length of the CDR3 is 17 residues. Trimming removed 0 bases at V and 2 bases at J, with 19 bases between. From germline, CDR1 is SQVTM and CDR2 ANQGSEA. CDR3: CSVEDSGRAHRNYGYTF. CDR3 nucleotides: TGCAGCGTTGAAGATTCGGGCAGGGCCCACAGGAACTATGGCTACACCTTC. The variable domain in full, with the rest retrieved from reference TRBV29-1 and TRBJ1-2, is SAVISQKPSRDICQRGTSLTIQCQVDSQVTMMFWYRQQPGQSLTLIATANQGSEATYESGFVIDKFPISRPNLTFSTLTVSNMSPEDSSIYLCSVEDSGRAHRNYGYTFGSGTRLTVV.

This clonotype was recorded only once. The genes are TRBV5-1 and TRBJ2-1; D perhaps matches TRBD1 (6 bases). The CDR3 has 16 amino acids. Trimming pared 0 bases from V and 0 bases from J, leaving 10 bases between. In germline, CDR1 is SGHRS, CDR2 YFSETQ. DNA for the CDR3: TGCGCCAGCAGCTTGGAAGGGACAACCTCCTACAATGAGCAGTTCTTC. This gives the protein CASSLEGTTSYNEQFF. Full variable domain (remainder filled in from reference TRBV5-1 and TRBJ2-1): KAGVTQTPRYLIKTRGQQVTLSCSPISGHRSVSWYQQTPGQGLQFLFEYFSETQRNKGNFPGRFSGRQFSNSRSEMNVSTLELGDSALYLCASSLEGTTSYNEQFFGPGTRLTVL.

The CDR3 nucleotides read TGCAGCGTTGAAGTGAGCGGGAGATCCGGGGGGCAGTACTTC. Translating it yields CSVEVSGRSGGQYF. V usage is TRBV29-1 and J usage is TRBJ2-7; TRBD2 matches 8 bases. V gave up 1 base and J gave up 9 bases; unmatched junction bases: 11. The V gene's germline CDR1 is SQVTM and CDR2 ANQGSEA. The CDR3 is made up of 14 amino acids.

This clonotype showed up just a few times. The chain carries TRBV5-1 and TRBJ1-5, with a possible D match to TRBD1 (6 bases). Germline assignment: CDR1 SGHRS and CDR2 YFSETQ. The V end was cut by 1 base, the J end by 6 bases, with 14 bases between. CDR3 size: 15 residues. The CDR3 protein is CASSLWGGEGQPQHF. The CDR3 DNA reads as TGCGCCAGCAGCTTGTGGGGGGGCGAGGGTCAGCCCCAGCATTTT.

V is TRBV11-2 and J is TRBJ1-4; possible D gene TRBD1, 5 bases. V was shortened by 6 bases and J by 8 bases, with 19 bases between the two germline ends. Germline CDR1 and CDR2: SGHAT and FQNNGV. There are 15 residues in the CDR3. DNA for the CDR3: TGTGCCAGCAGAAGAGGCGGGCAGGGCAACGAAAAACTGTTTTTT. This encodes CASRRGGQGNEKLFF.

This clonotype was recorded once. V gene TRBV3-1 combines with J gene TRBJ1-5; D not certain. CDR3 length equals 13 residues. The V end was cut by 0 bases, the J end by 3 bases, with 3 bases between. Germline CDR1 is LGHDT and CDR2 is YNNKEL (reference sequence). The CDR3 DNA reads as TGTGCCAGCAGCCAAGATCTCAATCAGCCCCAGCATTTT. It specifies CASSQDLNQPQHF. The whole variable domain, filled in from reference TRBV3-1 and TRBJ1-5, reads DTAVSQTPKYLVTQMGNDKSIKCEQNLGHDTMYWYKQDSKKFLKIMFSYNNKELIINETVPNRFSPKSPDKAHLNLHINSLELGDSAVYFCASSQDLNQPQHFGDGTRLSIL.

The V and J genes are TRBV5-1 and TRBJ2-5, with D perhaps matching TRBD1 (7 bases). V was pared by 3 bases and J by 5 bases, with 14 bases between. CDR1 SGHRS and CDR2 YFSETQ come from the germline V gene. CDR3 length equals 14 residues. CDR3 amino acids: CASSSPGGSETQYF. CDR3 coding DNA: TGCGCCAGCAGCTCTCCAGGGGGGAGCGAGACCCAGTACTTC.

The chain carries TRBV7-9 and TRBJ2-3, with TRBD1 identical over 7 bases. The CDR3 runs 14 residues. V lost 0 bases, J lost 9 bases, and 6 bases stayed unmatched. The germline CDR1 and CDR2 sequences are SEHNR and FQNEAQ (reference sequence). DNA for the CDR3: TGTGCCAGCAGCTTAGCTACGACAGGGATCACGCAGTATTTT. It translates to CASSLATTGITQYF.

This sequence joins TRBV29-1 and TRBJ2-7, with D tentatively TRBD1 (6 bases). The CDR3 has 13 residues. The V gene's germline CDR1 is SQVTM and CDR2 ANQGSEA. Trimming removed 7 bases from V and 0 bases from J, with 13 bases in between. CDR3 nucleotide sequence: TGCAGCGGGATGGACAGCTACTCCTACGAGCAGTACTTC. It yields the protein CSGMDSYSYEQYF.

This clonotype rates as large. The chain couples TRBV28 to TRBJ2-7, with D perhaps matching TRBD1 (6 bases). The CDR3 is made up of 14 amino acids. From germline, CDR1 is MDHEN and CDR2 SYDVKM. Deletions cut 2 bases from V and 5 bases from J, with 13 bases between. The CDR3 here is CASSLIAGAHEQYF. The CDR3 DNA sequence: TGTGCCAGCAGTTTAATAGCAGGGGCACACGAGCAGTACTTC.

By share, this clonotype counts as large. This chain uses TRBV2 with TRBJ2-1; 9 bases fit TRBD1. This CDR3 has 16 residues. Germline trimming cut 5 bases from V and 7 bases from J; bases unmatched to any gene: 12. Germline V CDR1 and CDR2: SNHLY, FYNNEI. CDR3: CASSSLPGQGMNEQFF. Written as DNA, the CDR3 is TGTGCCAGCAGTTCGTTACCGGGACAGGGTATGAATGAGCAGTTCTTC.

This clonotype counts as medium-sized (0.01 to 0.1%). In nucleotides, the CDR3 is TGTGCCAGCAGTTCCCGACAGACCTACGAGCAGTACTTC. This codes for CASSSRQTYEQYF. The V call is TRBV27, the J call TRBJ2-7, with D possibly matching TRBD1 (5 bases). There are 13 residues in the CDR3. The germline V and J ends were trimmed by 4 bases and 2 bases, with 9 bases remaining between them. Germline CDR1 reads MNHEY; CDR2 reads SMNVEV (reference sequence).

V is TRBV28 and J is TRBJ2-5, with D possibly being TRBD1 (5 bases). Trimming pared 2 bases from V and 5 bases from J, leaving 12 bases between. CDR1 and CDR2 from the germline V gene are MDHEN and SYDVKM. The CDR3 covers 14 residues. CDR3 coding DNA: TGTGCCAGCAGTTTAGGTAACAGGCAGGAGACCCAGTACTTC. This encodes CASSLGNRQETQYF. The entire variable domain, with the rest obtained from reference TRBV28 and TRBJ2-5, is as follows: DVKVTQSSRYLVKRTGEKVFLECVQDMDHENMFWYRQDPGLGLRLIYFSYDVKMKEKGDIPEGYSVSREKKERFSLILESASTNQTSMYLCASSLGNRQETQYFGPGTRLLVL.

This clonotype was observed a single time. The rearrangement uses TRBV19 and TRBJ1-2; D gene unclear. CDR1 and CDR2 from the germline V gene are LNHDA and SQIVND (reference sequence). The CDR3 consists of 13 residues. V was cut by 1 base and J by 4 bases, with 7 bases left in between. CDR3 loop: CASSIATAYGYTF. The CDR3 nucleotides read TGTGCCAGTAGTATAGCGACGGCCTATGGCTACACCTTC.

This clonotype was counted between two and nine times. V and J are TRBV6-5 and TRBJ2-7, with a tentative D call TRBD1 (5 bases). Germline CDR1 and CDR2: MNHEY and SVGAGI. With 2 bases removed from V and 3 bases from J, the gap between germline ends came to 11 bases. This CDR3 comprises 14 residues. CDR3 sequence reads: CASSYGAEFYEQYF. The CDR3 DNA sequence: TGTGCCAGCAGTTACGGGGCGGAATTCTACGAGCAGTACTTC.